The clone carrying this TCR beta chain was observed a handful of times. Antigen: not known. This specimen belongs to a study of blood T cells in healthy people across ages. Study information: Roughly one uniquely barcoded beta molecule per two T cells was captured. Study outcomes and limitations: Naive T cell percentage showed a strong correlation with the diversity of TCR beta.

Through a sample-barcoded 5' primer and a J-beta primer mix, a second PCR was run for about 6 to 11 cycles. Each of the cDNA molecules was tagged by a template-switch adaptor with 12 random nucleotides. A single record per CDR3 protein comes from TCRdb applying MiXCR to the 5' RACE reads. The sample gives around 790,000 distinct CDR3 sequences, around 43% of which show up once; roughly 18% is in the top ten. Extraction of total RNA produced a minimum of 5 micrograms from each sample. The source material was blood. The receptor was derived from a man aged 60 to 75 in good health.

The CDR3 here is CASSSPGQQETQYF. CDR3 nucleotides: TGTGCCAGCAGCAGCCCGGGCCAACAAGAGACCCAGTACTTC. This chain uses TRBV3-1 with TRBJ2-5, with D unresolved. Germline CDR1 and CDR2: LGHDT and YNNKEL (reference sequence). CDR3 length equals 14 residues. The ends were cut back, 5 bases at V and 2 bases at J, with 12 bases in the middle.